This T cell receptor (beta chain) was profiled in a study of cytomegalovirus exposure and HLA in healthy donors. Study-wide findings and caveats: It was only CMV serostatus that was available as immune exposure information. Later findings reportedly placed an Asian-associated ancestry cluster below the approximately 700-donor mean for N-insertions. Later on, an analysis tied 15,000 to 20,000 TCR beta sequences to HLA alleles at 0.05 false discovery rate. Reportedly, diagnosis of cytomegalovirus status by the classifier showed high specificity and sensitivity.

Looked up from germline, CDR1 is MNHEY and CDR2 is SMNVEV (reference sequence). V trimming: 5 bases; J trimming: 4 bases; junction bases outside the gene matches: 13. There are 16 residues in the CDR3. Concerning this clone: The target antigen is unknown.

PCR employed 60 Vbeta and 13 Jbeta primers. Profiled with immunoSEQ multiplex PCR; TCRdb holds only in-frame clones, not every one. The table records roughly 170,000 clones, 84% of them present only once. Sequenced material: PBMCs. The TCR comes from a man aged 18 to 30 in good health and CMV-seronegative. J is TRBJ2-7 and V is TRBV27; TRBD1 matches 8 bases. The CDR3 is CASSQARTGCVYEQYF. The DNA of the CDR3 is TGTGCCAGCAGTCAGGCCAGGACAGGGTGCGTTTACGAGCAGTACTTC.